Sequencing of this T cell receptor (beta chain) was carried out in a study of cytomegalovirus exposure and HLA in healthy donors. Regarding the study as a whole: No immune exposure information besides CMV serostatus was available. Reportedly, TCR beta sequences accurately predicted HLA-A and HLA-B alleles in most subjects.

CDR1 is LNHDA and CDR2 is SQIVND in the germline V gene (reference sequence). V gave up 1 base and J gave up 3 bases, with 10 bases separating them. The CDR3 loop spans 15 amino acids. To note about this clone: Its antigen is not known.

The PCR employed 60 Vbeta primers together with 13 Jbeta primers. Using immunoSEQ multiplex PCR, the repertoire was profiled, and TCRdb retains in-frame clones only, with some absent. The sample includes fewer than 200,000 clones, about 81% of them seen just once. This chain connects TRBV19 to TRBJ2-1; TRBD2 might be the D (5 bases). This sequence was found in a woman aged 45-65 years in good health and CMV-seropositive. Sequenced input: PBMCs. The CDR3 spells CASSIVIEGYNEQFF. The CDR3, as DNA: TGTGCCAGTAGTATAGTCATCGAGGGCTACAATGAGCAGTTCTTC.